Sequencing of this T cell receptor beta chain was carried out in a study of blood T cell repertoires in COVID-19 (TCRdb year 2020). About the full investigation: Samples from collaborators originated in the United States, Italy and Spain and spanned both the acute and convalescent phases of COVID-19. The repertoires were released in a freely available public database intended as a resource for research on the immune response to SARS-CoV-2. The samples were drawn from two sources: the first 160 participants of the ongoing ImmuneRACE study, and some 1,300 subjects contributed by 6 global collaborators. Where HLA class I and class II types were available, the types were taken from metadata supplied by the sample provider, not from assay-based typing. The material from the prospective study consisted of cDNA or gDNA derived from T cells, B-cell-depleted T cells, or PBMCs. Nearly every sample came with metadata listing a de-identified subject ID, COVID-19 status, age in years and sex. Subjects who had been exposed to COVID-19, were actively infected with it, or had recovered from it provided the deeply sampled blood TCRbeta repertoires that made up the dataset.

At one collaborating source in Seattle, patients were enrolled during active infection and were followed longitudinally through the course of disease. The collaborating institutions used their own protocols to collect whole blood in K2EDTA tubes. Collaborator samples were shipped for TCRbeta analysis as frozen whole blood, isolated PBMCs, or DNA extracted from either sample type. This clone has a single count. Its recognized antigen is unknown. The sample holds no much larger clone one base away, and base qualities are not on file. Findings and caveats that apply to the study as a whole: Clinical and demographic metadata were provided uncurated, with the amount varying by source and participant.

TCRbeta CDR3 regions were amplified from genomic DNA by means of the immunoSEQ Assay, a bias-controlled multiplex PCR. Under the source paper's analysis protocol: Nucleated cell counts per sample were estimated from amplification of reference gene primers within the assay. To quantify the absolute abundance of each unique TCRbeta CDR3 rearrangement, sequence reads were collapsed and filtered. Productive Simpson clonality was computed per sample as the square root of Simpson's diversity index over productive rearrangements. In its TCRdb copy, this immuneACCESS table keeps in-frame sequences only and misses some clones. Where compared with another copy, unresolved V genes explain less than half of these, and the others have no known cause. V, J and clone size are taken as reported in that table, and D and trimming were inferred from the DNA itself. This sample is represented by around 370,000 clones; about 90% of them were singletons. The top ten constitute about 7% of the sample.

The sample consisted of peripheral blood. The sequence derives from a woman in her seventies with COVID-19, enrolled during active disease.

The CDR3 has the sequence CASSSLSTGKEKLFF. The nucleotide sequence reads as follows: TGTGCCAGCAGCTCCCTATCGACAGGGAAGGAAAAACTGTTTTTT. In this chain, TRBV11-2 is recombined with TRBJ1-4; 7 nucleotides in the junction match TRBD1. V trim: 4 bases; J trim: 8 bases; unmatched bases: 10. The CDR3 measures 15 amino acids from cysteine to phenylalanine. Solely the CDR3 DNA is kept, with 45 bases framed from the first base. According to the germline V gene, CDR1 reads SGHAT and CDR2 reads FQNNGV.